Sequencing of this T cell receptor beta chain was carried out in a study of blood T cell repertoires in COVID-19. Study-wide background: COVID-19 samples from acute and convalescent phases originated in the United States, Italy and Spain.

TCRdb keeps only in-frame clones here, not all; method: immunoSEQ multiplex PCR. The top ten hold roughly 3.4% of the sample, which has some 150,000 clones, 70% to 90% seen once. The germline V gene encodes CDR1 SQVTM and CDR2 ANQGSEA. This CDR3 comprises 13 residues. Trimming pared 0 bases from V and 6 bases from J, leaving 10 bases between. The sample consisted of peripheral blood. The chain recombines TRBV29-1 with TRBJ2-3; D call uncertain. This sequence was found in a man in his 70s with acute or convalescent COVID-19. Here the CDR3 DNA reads TGCAGCGTTGAAGAAGTAGTCACGGATACGCAGTATTTT. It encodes CSVEEVVTDTQYF.